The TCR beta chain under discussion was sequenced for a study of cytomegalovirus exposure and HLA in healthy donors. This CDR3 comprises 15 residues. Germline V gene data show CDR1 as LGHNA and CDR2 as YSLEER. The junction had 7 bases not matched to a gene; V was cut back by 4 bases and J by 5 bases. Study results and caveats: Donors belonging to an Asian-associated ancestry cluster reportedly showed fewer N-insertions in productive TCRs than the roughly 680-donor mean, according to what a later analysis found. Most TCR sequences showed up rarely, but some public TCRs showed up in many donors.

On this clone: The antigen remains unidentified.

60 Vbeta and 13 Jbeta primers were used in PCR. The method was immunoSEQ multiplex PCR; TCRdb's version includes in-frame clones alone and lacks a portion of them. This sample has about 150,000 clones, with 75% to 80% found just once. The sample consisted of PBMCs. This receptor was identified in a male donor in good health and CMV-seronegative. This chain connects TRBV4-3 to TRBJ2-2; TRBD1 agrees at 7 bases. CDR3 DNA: TGCGCCAGCAGCCCCCGGACAGGTTCAACCGGGGAGCTGTTTTTT. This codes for CASSPRTGSTGELFF.